These 23 T cell receptor beta chains came from one sample sequenced in a study of human T cells and chemical hapten exposure. TCRdb fed the RACE reads into MiXCR, producing one record per CDR3 protein. The table lists roughly 88,000 distinct CDR3 sequences, around 10% of them singletons. Time point of the sample: pre-sensitization, week 0. Treatment reported: therapeutic diphenylcyclopropenone sensitization with weekly scalp DPC. The material sequenced was whole blood, taken in connection with sensitization to the hapten diphenylcyclopropenone (DPC). Source of these receptors: a woman between 35 and 50 years old with alopecia areata. Some clones in this sample may be carry-over from other donors' samples.

This clonotype has a handful of counts. V and J are TRBV9 and TRBJ2-7, with D perhaps matching TRBD2 (7 bases). Germline V CDR1 and CDR2: SGDLS, YYNGEE. CDR3 size: 16 residues. The V end was cut by 1 base, the J end by 2 bases, with 16 bases between. The CDR3 loop reads CASSVRAGARTYEQYF. CDR3 nucleotide sequence: TGTGCCAGCAGCGTAAGGGCGGGGGCTCGAACCTACGAGCAGTACTTC.

There are many counts of this clonotype. The gene calls are TRBV30 and TRBJ2-3; TRBD1 matches at 9 bases. There are 15 residues in the CDR3. Germline V gene data show CDR1 as GTSNPN and CDR2 as SVGIG (reference sequence). The V and J ends lost 3 bases and 2 bases, in that order; junction bases with no gene match: 6. The CDR3 protein is CAWSAGTGNTDTQYF. The CDR3 coding sequence is TGTGCCTGGAGCGCGGGGACAGGGAACACAGATACGCAGTATTTT.

This clonotype was recorded at least ten times. The gene calls are TRBV6-5 and TRBJ2-3; TRBD2 might be the D (5 bases). Germline lookup yields CDR1 MNHEY and CDR2 SVGAGI. The ends were cut back, 7 bases at V and 6 bases at J, with 8 bases in the middle. This CDR3 is built from 11 residues. CDR3 region: CASTRGDTQYF. The DNA for the CDR3 is TGTGCCAGCACTAGAGGGGATACGCAGTATTTT.

This clonotype was seen at least ten times. The V call is TRBV20-1, the J call TRBJ1-5; the match to TRBD1 covers 9 bases. With V trimmed by 2 bases and J by 3 bases, 8 bases remained unmatched. CDR3 length equals 16 residues. Germline V CDR1 and CDR2: DFQATT, SNEGSKA (reference sequence). DNA of the CDR3: TGCAGTGCTAGACCGCCGGACAGGGGCTACAATCAGCCCCAGCATTTT. It is translated as CSARPPDRGYNQPQHF.

This clonotype was seen at least ten times. This sequence joins TRBV18 and TRBJ1-1; the D is unclear. V lost 3 bases and J 12 bases, leaving 17 bases between the germline ends. There are 13 residues in the CDR3. Germline loops: CDR1 KGHSH, CDR2 LQKENI. The CDR3 DNA follows: TGTGCCAGCTCACCCGAGGACTCCCAGCCAACTTTCTTT. Translation: CASSPEDSQPTFF.

Only a few counts were recorded for this clonotype. The chain combines TRBV7-2 with TRBJ2-1; no definite D call. The V and J ends lost 3 bases and 4 bases respectively, with 4 bases between them. The CDR3 has 12 amino acids. CDR1 and CDR2 from the germline V gene are SGHTA and FQGNSA. CDR3 sequence (DNA): TGTGCCAGCAGCTTGGATTACAATGAGCAGTTCTTC. It translates to CASSLDYNEQFF.

The sample holds a few counts of this clonotype. The J gene is TRBJ2-5, the V gene TRBV7-9; D unclear. The germline V and J ends were trimmed by 7 bases and 5 bases, with 14 bases remaining between them. Per the germline V gene, CDR1 is SEHNR and CDR2 is FQNEAQ (reference sequence). This CDR3 is built from 13 residues. The CDR3 spells CASTDITTETQYF. CDR3 DNA: TGTGCCAGCACCGACATAACTACTGAGACCCAGTACTTC. The full variable domain, rest sourced from reference TRBV7-9 and TRBJ2-5, is DTGVSQNPRHKITKRGQNVTFRCDPISEHNRLYWYRQTLGQGPEFLTYFQNEAQLEKSRLLSDRFSAERPKGSFSTLEIQRTEQGDSAMYLCASTDITTETQYFGPGTRLLVL.

This clonotype has a handful of counts. CDR3: CASSSPGSFNNEQFF. Here the CDR3 DNA reads TGTGCCAGCAGCTCTCCGGGTTCGTTCAACAATGAGCAGTTCTTC. This chain connects TRBV5-4 to TRBJ2-1, with D unclear. This CDR3 spans 15 amino acids. The germline CDR1 and CDR2 sequences are SGHNT and YYREEE (reference sequence). The ends were cut back, 3 bases at V and 5 bases at J, with 15 bases in the middle.

In this sample, this clonotype turned up a few times. The CDR3 coding sequence is TGTGCCAGCAGCGCCTCCGGGACTAGCGGGGTCAATGAGCAGTTCTTC. Its protein product is CASSASGTSGVNEQFF. The chain uses TRBV7-7 and TRBJ2-1, with 13 bases lining up with TRBD2. CDR3 length equals 16 residues. Losses at the gene ends were 5 bases for V and 6 bases for J; bases not matched to a gene: 7. Germline V lookup: CDR1 SSHAT, CDR2 FNYEAQ (reference sequence).

The sample holds many counts of this clonotype. The V call is TRBV11-2, the J call TRBJ1-2; tentatively, D is TRBD1 (5 bases). The CDR3 runs to 13 residues. Per germline, CDR1 SGHAT and CDR2 FQNNGV. Trimming took 0 bases from V and 7 from J, leaving 9 bases between them. This CDR3 reads CASSLDWGSGYTF. In nucleotides, the CDR3 is TGTGCCAGCAGCTTAGATTGGGGGAGTGGCTACACCTTC.

This clonotype was seen more than once but under ten times. This chain links TRBV20-1 with TRBJ2-1, with TRBD2 identical over 12 bases. The CDR3 totals 15 residues. Trimming took 6 bases from V and 4 from J; bases not matched to a gene: 7. Germline assignment: CDR1 DFQATT and CDR2 SNEGSKA (reference sequence). The CDR3 nucleotides read TGCAGTGCGCAACTAGCGGGGGGACCATACAATGAGCAGTTCTTC. It codes for CSAQLAGGPYNEQFF.

The chain links TRBV7-9 to TRBJ2-4; no clear D gene. The CDR3 has 15 residues. V was pared by 5 bases and J by 6 bases, with 17 bases between. Germline V gene data show CDR1 as SEHNR and CDR2 as FQNEAQ (reference sequence). CDR3 region: CASSPRFSGLNIQYF. CDR3 DNA: TGTGCCAGCAGCCCTAGGTTTTCGGGCTTAAACATTCAGTACTTC.

This chain links TRBV4-3 with TRBJ1-4, with D perhaps matching TRBD1 (6 bases). V lost 0 bases, J lost 8 bases, and 16 bases lay in between. CDR1 and CDR2 (germline): LGHNA, YSLEER. The CDR3 spans 16 residues. The CDR3 region is CASSQDLDGQGEKLFF. CDR3 in DNA: TGCGCCAGCAGCCAAGATCTGGACGGCCAGGGGGAAAAACTGTTTTTT.

This clonotype was detected a few times. The chain carries TRBV5-1 and TRBJ2-3; tentative D call: TRBD2 (5 bases). Trimming stripped 4 bases from V and 3 bases from J, with 12 bases between. CDR1 is SGHRS, CDR2 YFSETQ, per germline. The CDR3 sequence is 14 residues long. The CDR3 sequence is CASSVDPGTDTQYF. The CDR3 nucleotides read TGCGCCAGCAGCGTTGATCCGGGGACAGATACGCAGTATTTT.

The chain recombines TRBV4-2 with TRBJ1-5; TRBD1 aligns across 10 bases. Trimming removed 1 base from V and 5 bases from J; junction bases left unmatched: 5. From germline, CDR1 is LGHNA and CDR2 YNFKEQ. The CDR3 sequence is 16 residues long. Written as DNA, the CDR3 is TGTGCCAGCAGCCAAGCTACTGGGACAGGGGATCAGCCCCAGCATTTT. Protein product: CASSQATGTGDQPQHF.

This clonotype occurred many times. The rearrangement uses TRBV5-1 and TRBJ2-2; D unresolved. Trimming pared 0 bases from V and 4 bases from J, leaving 10 bases between. The CDR3 spans 15 residues. Germline values: CDR1 SGHRS, CDR2 YFSETQ. CDR3 DNA: TGCGCCAGCAGCTTGGGGCTCAGGCTCACCGGGGAGCTGTTTTTT. It yields the protein CASSLGLRLTGELFF.

This clonotype was picked up a small number of times. This rearrangement joins TRBV18 to TRBJ2-1; 9 positions agree with TRBD1. J lost 11 bases, V lost 5 bases, and 13 bases had no gene match. There are 15 residues in the CDR3. Germline assignment: CDR1 KGHSH and CDR2 LQKENI. CDR3 in amino acids: CASSDGTGFIDKQFF. CDR3 nucleotide sequence: TGTGCCAGCTCAGACGGGACAGGGTTTATCGATAAGCAGTTCTTC.

This clonotype was detected a few times. The chain has TRBV20-1 and TRBJ2-7; no definite D call. Germline V gene lookup returns CDR1 DFQATT and CDR2 SNEGSKA (reference sequence). The germline V and J ends were trimmed by 5 bases and 2 bases, with 10 bases remaining between them. This CDR3 contains 12 residues. The CDR3 nucleotides are TGCAGTGCTGGGGTACTTACCTACGAGCAGTACTTC. Translated, it gives CSAGVLTYEQYF.

This clonotype was seen a handful of times. The chain combines TRBV5-1 with TRBJ1-2; 7 positions match TRBD1. With V trimmed by 4 bases and J by 1 base, 7 bases remained unmatched. The CDR3 consists of 15 residues. Germline loops: CDR1 SGHRS, CDR2 YFSETQ. For the CDR3, the DNA is TGCGCCAGCAGCCAAGGGGGCCTTTTTAACTATGGCTACACCTTC. As protein: CASSQGGLFNYGYTF.

The chain uses TRBV25-1 and TRBJ1-6; D perhaps matches TRBD1 (6 bases). The V gene lost 7 bases and the J gene lost 6 bases, with 19 bases spanning the gap. CDR3 size: 16 residues. From germline, CDR1 is MGHDK and CDR2 SYGVNS. DNA of the CDR3: TGTGCCAGCACCCCAAGGGGGGGACGGGGTAATTCACCCCTCCACTTT. Translated: CASTPRGGRGNSPLHF.

This clonotype was detected only a few times. V gene TRBV4-3 combines with J gene TRBJ2-5, with D maybe TRBD2 (7 bases). This CDR3 contains 15 residues. Trimming left V 0 bases short and J 5 bases short, with 13 bases between. Germline V CDR1 and CDR2: LGHNA, YSLEER. As DNA, the CDR3 is TGCGCCAGCAGCCAAGATCAGGGAGGGGGGGAGACCCAGTACTTC. Amino acid sequence: CASSQDQGGGETQYF.

This clonotype occurred many times. CDR3 sequence reads: CASSSRPNSNQPQHF. The CDR3 nucleotides read TGTGCCAGCAGCTCTAGGCCGAATAGCAATCAGCCCCAGCATTTT. This chain connects TRBV7-2 to TRBJ1-5, with D hard to call. V lost 4 bases and J 0 bases, leaving 10 bases between the germline ends. Germline CDR1 SGHTA, CDR2 FQGNSA. The CDR3 is made up of 15 amino acids.

V gene TRBV6-2 or TRBV6-3 combines with J gene TRBJ2-1, with TRBD2 matching over 11 bases. The CDR3 totals 16 residues. J gave up 2 bases and V 4 bases, and 4 bases lay outside the gene matches. The germline CDR1 and CDR2 sequences are MNHEY and SVGEGT. CDR3 bases: TGTGCCAGCAGTTCTAGCGGGGGGCTAGCCTACAATGAGCAGTTCTTC. The encoded protein is CASSSSGGLAYNEQFF.